These 27 T cell receptor beta chains were all obtained from the same sample, sequenced in a study of OX40 agonist ivuxolimab in advanced cancers. Some clones are missing from TCRdb's copy, which holds only in-frame ones; the method was immunoSEQ multiplex PCR. Here the sample spans approximately 76,000 clones, 70% to 90% being singletons. The sequencing here drew on CD4+ or CD8+ T cells sorted from blood, taken in a trial of the OX40 agonist ivuxolimab. Receptors originate from an adult with an advanced solid tumor such as melanoma, head and neck, liver or kidney cancer.

This chain connects TRBV5-1 to TRBJ2-2, with 8 bases that match TRBD1. V gave up 5 bases and J gave up 5 bases; unmatched junction bases: 5. The length of the CDR3 is 14 residues. Germline lookup yields CDR1 SGHRS and CDR2 YFSETQ. CDR3 DNA sequence: TGCGCCAGCAGTGACAGGGGCCAAACCGGGGAGCTGTTTTTT. It specifies CASSDRGQTGELFF. Full variable domain (remainder filled in from reference TRBV5-1 and TRBJ2-2): KAGVTQTPRYLIKTRGQQVTLSCSPISGHRSVSWYQQTPGQGLQFLFEYFSETQRNKGNFPGRFSGRQFSNSRSEMNVSTLELGDSALYLCASSDRGQTGELFFGEGSRLTVL.

The chain joins TRBV4-1 to TRBJ2-5; D unresolved. Between the trimmed V and J ends, which lost 0 bases and 2 bases, there was a span of 7 bases. This CDR3 comprises 14 residues. In germline, CDR1 is MGHRA, CDR2 YSYEKL. DNA for the CDR3: TGCGCCAGCAGCCAAGACCCCGGGCAAGAGACCCAGTACTTC. Its translation: CASSQDPGQETQYF.

The V call is TRBV4-1, the J call TRBJ1-5; D is possibly TRBD1 (5 bases). The CDR3 is 15 residues long. Per germline, CDR1 MGHRA and CDR2 YSYEKL. V was shortened by 1 base and J by 2 bases, with 9 bases between the two germline ends. The CDR3 bases are TGCGCCAGCAGCCAAGGGGGCTGGGGCAATCAGCCCCAGCATTTT. Protein: CASSQGGWGNQPQHF.

The chain uses TRBV9 and TRBJ1-3, with TRBD1 matching 7 bases. Germline V gene lookup returns CDR1 SGDLS and CDR2 YYNGEE. V trimming: 4 bases; J trimming: 3 bases; junction bases outside the gene matches: 10. CDR3 size: 16 residues. The CDR3 here is CASSTRGQSGGNTIYF. CDR3 bases: TGTGCCAGCAGCACCCGGGGACAGTCTGGTGGAAACACCATATATTTT.

V and J are TRBV23-1 and TRBJ1-2, with D unresolved. TRBV23-1 is noted as an ORF with a role that remains uncertain. V was clipped by 6 bases and J by 2 bases, with 13 bases between them. The CDR3 sequence is 14 residues long. CDR3 sequence: CASSLDQPNYGYTF. CDR3 nucleotides: TGCGCCAGCAGCCTAGACCAGCCCAACTATGGCTACACCTTC.

The chain joins TRBV6-1 to TRBJ2-2, with D unclear. This CDR3 has 14 residues. CDR1 MNHNS and CDR2 SASEGT come from the germline V gene. The germline V and J ends were trimmed by 2 bases and 6 bases, with 10 bases remaining between them. The CDR3 sequence: CASSEREPPGELFF. CDR3 nucleotide sequence: TGTGCCAGCAGTGAACGTGAACCCCCCGGGGAGCTGTTTTTT.

The chain uses TRBV2 and TRBJ2-1; D is possibly TRBD1 or TRBD2 (6 bases each). Trimming cost V 5 bases and J 4 bases, with 18 bases left between them. Germline CDR1 is SNHLY and CDR2 is FYNNEI. The CDR3 extends over 16 amino acids. Here the CDR3 DNA reads TGTGCCAGCAGTTCACAGGGTCTTGGAGGGTACAATGAGCAGTTCTTC. This codes for CASSSQGLGGYNEQFF.

The genes are TRBV10-2 and TRBJ1-5; D call uncertain. Per the germline V gene, CDR1 is WSHSY and CDR2 is SAAADI. The CDR3 runs to 15 residues. V dropped 7 bases and J dropped 3 bases, with 16 bases sitting between them. CDR3 loop: CASKRVAGNNQPQHF. CDR3 nucleotides: TGCGCCAGCAAGCGGGTGGCAGGTAACAATCAGCCCCAGCATTTT.

The gene calls are TRBV19 and TRBJ2-7; 8 bases fit TRBD1. The CDR3 contains 16 residues. Germline V gives CDR1 LNHDA, CDR2 SQIVND (reference sequence). After removal of 5 bases from V and 0 bases from J, the junction contained 9 bases not matched to a gene. As DNA, the CDR3 is TGTGCCAGTAGTTCACAGGGGGGTACTTTCTCCTACGAGCAGTACTTC. Translated, it gives CASSSQGGTFSYEQYF.

V is TRBV19 and J is TRBJ2-5, with D perhaps matching TRBD2 (5 bases). This CDR3 has 14 residues. The germline gives CDR1 LNHDA, CDR2 SQIVND (reference sequence). The V end was cut by 3 bases, the J end by 4 bases, with 12 bases between. CDR3 DNA: TGTGCCAGTAGTATCACAGCGGATCTAGAGACCCAGTACTTC. It yields the protein CASSITADLETQYF.

This clone has just a few counts. The chain links TRBV19 to TRBJ1-5, with TRBD1 matching 9 bases. This CDR3 comprises 14 residues. Germline CDR1 reads LNHDA; CDR2 reads SQIVND (reference sequence). After removal of 6 bases from V and 2 bases from J, the junction contained 2 bases not matched to a gene. CDR3 loop: CASRGQGGNQPQHF. CDR3 nucleotides: TGTGCCAGTAGGGGACAGGGTGGCAATCAGCCCCAGCATTTT.

The J gene is TRBJ2-7, the V gene TRBV2; D is perhaps TRBD2 (6 bases). The CDR3 sequence is 13 residues long. Per the germline V gene, CDR1 is SNHLY and CDR2 is FYNNEI. Trimming removed 4 bases at V and 6 bases at J, with 13 bases between. This CDR3 reads CASSGLVVAEQYF. DNA of the CDR3: TGTGCCAGCAGTGGACTAGTGGTTGCCGAGCAGTACTTC.

The chain combines TRBV6-5 with TRBJ2-5; D remains unclear. The better agreement between TRBJ2-7 and the DNA end casts doubt on the J call. The CDR3 length is 14 residues. CDR1 MNHEY and CDR2 SVGAGI come from the germline V gene. CDR3 loop: CASSPQRRFHEQYF. CDR3 DNA sequence: TGTGCCAGTTCGCCACAAAGACGGTTCCACGAGCAGTACTTC.

V is TRBV5-4 and J is TRBJ1-1; no reliable D call. This CDR3 is 13 amino acids long. The germline V gene has CDR1 SGHNT and CDR2 YYREEE (reference sequence). V was shortened by 4 bases and J by 5 bases, with 12 bases between the two germline ends. CDR3 coding DNA: TGTGCCAGCAGCGTTGATCTGGGGACTGAAGCTTTCTTT. Its protein product is CASSVDLGTEAFF. Supplemented by reference TRBV5-4 and TRBJ1-1, the full variable domain reads ETGVTQSPTHLIKTRGQQVTLRCSSQSGHNTVSWYQQALGQGPQFIFQYYREEENGRGNFPPRFSGLQFPNYSSELNVNALELDDSALYLCASSVDLGTEAFFGQGTRLTVV.

This sequence joins TRBV6-1 and TRBJ1-4; D might be TRBD1 (6 bases). Germline V gene lookup returns CDR1 MNHNS and CDR2 SASEGT. The CDR3 has 15 residues. Trimming stripped 4 bases from V and 3 bases from J, with 12 bases between. CDR3 DNA: TGTGCCAGCAGTGCCGGGGGGCAGGCTAATGAAAAACTGTTTTTT. Encoded protein: CASSAGGQANEKLFF.

The chain carries TRBV11-2 and TRBJ2-7, with 7 bases fitting TRBD1. The J segment lost 2 bases and the V segment lost 1 base, leaving 2 bases of the junction unmatched. The germline CDR1 and CDR2 sequences are SGHAT and FQNNGV. There are 14 residues in the CDR3. Written as DNA, the CDR3 is TGTGCCAGCAGCTTAGGGACAGGTACCTACGAGCAGTACTTC. Residues: CASSLGTGTYEQYF. The variable domain in full, completed from reference TRBV11-2 and TRBJ2-7, reads EAGVAQSPRYKIIEKRQSVAFWCNPISGHATLYWYQQILGQGPKLLIQFQNNGVVDDSQLPKDRFSAERLKGVDSTLKIQPAKLEDSAVYLCASSLGTGTYEQYFGPGTRLTVT.

Only one count was recorded for this clone. The V call is TRBV7-6, the J call TRBJ2-1; 9 bases match TRBD1. The CDR3 covers 19 residues. The V segment lost 8 bases and the J segment 2 bases; nucleotides outside the gene matches: 19. In germline, CDR1 is SGHVS, CDR2 FNYEAQ. CDR3 protein: CASSTGTGFIGSTYNEQFF. The CDR3 DNA reads TGTGCCAGCTCCACCGGGACAGGGTTTATAGGGAGTACCTACAATGAGCAGTTCTTC.

The genes are TRBV19 and TRBJ2-1, with 14 bases identical to TRBD2. CDR1 is LNHDA, CDR2 SQIVND, per germline (reference sequence). This CDR3 comprises 18 residues. Trimming cost V 3 bases and J 0 bases; bases outside gene matches: 4. CDR3 in amino acids: CASSIGLAGGSSYNEQFF. CDR3 nucleotide sequence: TGTGCCAGTAGTATTGGACTAGCGGGGGGAAGCTCCTACAATGAGCAGTTCTTC.

The chain has TRBV6-4 and TRBJ2-4; D unclear. Germline CDR1 is MRHNA and CDR2 is SNTAGT. The V gene lost 4 bases and the J gene lost 0 bases, with 4 bases spanning the gap. The CDR3 runs to 13 residues. CDR3 sequence (DNA): TGTGCCAGCAGTGGTCCAGCCAAAAACATTCAGTACTTC. As protein: CASSGPAKNIQYF.

With regard to this clone: The junction departs from the called germline gene at one end, perhaps through a read error. This chain links TRBV27 with TRBJ2-1; D unresolved. Germline lookup yields CDR1 MNHEY and CDR2 SMNVEV (reference sequence). The length of the CDR3 is 17 residues. CDR3 nucleotide sequence: TGTGCCAGCAGTTTATCAAGGAACAGCGTTCCATACAATGAGCATTTCTTC. It codes for CASSLSRNSVPYNEHFF.

The chain combines TRBV19 with TRBJ2-3; TRBD1 aligns across 9 bases. The CDR3 runs to 15 residues. CDR1 is LNHDA, CDR2 SQIVND, per germline (reference sequence). Trimming took 6 bases from V and 5 from J; bases not matched to a gene: 9. DNA for the CDR3: TGTGCCAGTAGACGGACAGGGGATCGTCAAGATACGCAGTATTTT. Translation: CASRRTGDRQDTQYF.

V usage is TRBV4-3 and J usage is TRBJ2-1, with D uncertain. V gave up 0 bases and J gave up 2 bases, with 11 bases separating them. The germline CDR1 and CDR2 sequences are LGHNA and YSLEER. The CDR3 contains 16 residues. This CDR3 reads CASSQDVIGAYNEQFF. The DNA of the CDR3 is TGCGCCAGCAGCCAAGATGTGATCGGCGCCTACAATGAGCAGTTCTTC.

This clone occurred a few times. V gene TRBV11-2 combines with J gene TRBJ1-3; the D is unclear. The V gene lost 5 bases and the J gene lost 5 bases, with 7 bases spanning the gap. CDR1 is SGHAT, CDR2 FQNNGV, per germline. The CDR3 is 12 residues long. In DNA, the CDR3 is TGTGCCAGCAGCATCCAGCGAAACACCATATATTTT. Its protein is CASSIQRNTIYF.

This rearrangement joins TRBV7-3 to TRBJ2-3; D is possibly TRBD1 (6 bases). The germline CDR1 and CDR2 sequences are SGHTA and FQGTGA. The V end lost 5 bases, the J end lost 4 bases, and 13 bases lay between the germline ends. There are 14 residues in the CDR3. The CDR3 coding sequence is TGTGCCAGCAGCCTACGGACAGAGTCAGATACGCAGTATTTT. Protein: CASSLRTESDTQYF.

This rearrangement joins TRBV7-2 to TRBJ2-3; 9 nucleotides agree with TRBD2. Trimming removed 5 bases from V and 5 bases from J; junction bases left unmatched: 8. Looked up from germline, CDR1 is SGHTA and CDR2 is FQGNSA. The length of the CDR3 is 15 residues. The CDR3 sequence is CASSQVAGDGDTQYF. The CDR3 DNA sequence: TGTGCCAGCAGCCAAGTAGCGGGGGATGGAGATACGCAGTATTTT.

This clone was seen just once. V and J are TRBV5-1 and TRBJ2-7; no clear D. The CDR3 is 11 residues long. V lost 5 bases to trimming and J lost 6 bases, with 9 bases between them. CDR1 is SGHRS and CDR2 is YFSETQ in the germline V gene. The CDR3 protein is CASRVEFEQYF. CDR3 bases: TGCGCCAGCAGGGTAGAGTTCGAGCAGTACTTC.

The V and J genes are TRBV4-3 and TRBJ2-2, with 8 positions matching TRBD2. V dropped 4 bases and J dropped 5; count of bases not matched to a gene: 6. Germline loops: CDR1 LGHNA, CDR2 YSLEER. The CDR3 totals 15 residues. CDR3 DNA sequence: TGCGCCAGCAGCCCGGGACTAGGCGAAACCGGGGAGCTGTTTTTT. Residues: CASSPGLGETGELFF.